A single sample gave rise to the 9 T cell receptor beta chains below, sequenced in a study of identical twins. TCRdb re-called the 5' RACE reads with MiXCR, one entry per CDR3 protein. Here the sample spans roughly 540,000 distinct CDR3 sequences, around 20% being singletons. The sample was also reused in another study, on T cells expressing NK-cell markers.

Sequencing was done on a sample of CD4+ T cells sorted from blood. The origin of the receptors is a woman aged 18-29 years in good health.

The chain is built from TRBV7-2 and TRBJ1-2; D possibly corresponds to TRBD1 (6 bases). Germline CDR1 reads SGHTA; CDR2 reads FQGNSA. V gave up 5 bases and J gave up 6 bases, with 19 bases separating them. The CDR3 spans 15 residues. The CDR3, as DNA: TGTGCCAGCAGCGTAGAGCCCTGGGGGCGGAATGGCTACACCTTC. It is translated as CASSVEPWGRNGYTF.

The chain carries TRBV20-1 and TRBJ2-1; 11 nucleotides agree with TRBD2. Per germline, CDR1 DFQATT and CDR2 SNEGSKA (reference sequence). V lost 3 bases to trimming and J lost 4 bases; unmatched junction nucleotides: 5. There are 15 residues in the CDR3. The CDR3 reads CSARPGLAVYNEQFF. CDR3 sequence (DNA): TGCAGTGCTAGGCCGGGACTAGCGGTATACAATGAGCAGTTCTTC.

The chain couples TRBV7-3 to TRBJ2-1, with 7 bases identical to TRBD1. Germline CDR1 and CDR2: SGHTA and FQGTGA. The V segment lost 4 bases and the J segment 4 bases; nucleotides outside the gene matches: 7. This CDR3 contains 15 residues. As DNA, the CDR3 is TGTGCCAGCAGCTCTGGGACAGTCGGGTACAATGAGCAGTTCTTC. Its translation is CASSSGTVGYNEQFF.

This clonotype has more than one count but fewer than ten. V usage is TRBV6-1 and J usage is TRBJ1-6, with D unclear. Deletions cut 4 bases from V and 9 bases from J, with 7 bases between. CDR1 is MNHNS, CDR2 SASEGT, per germline. The CDR3 loop spans 12 amino acids. As DNA, the CDR3 is TGTGCCAGCAGTGTCCCCGGTTCACCCCTCCACTTT. Residues: CASSVPGSPLHF.

This chain connects TRBV6-4 to TRBJ1-1; no clear D. Germline V gene sequence: CDR1 MRHNA, CDR2 SNTAGT. This CDR3 region has 14 residues. V shed 2 bases and J shed 1 base, with 8 bases lying between them. CDR3: CASSDRVGNTEAFF. The CDR3 DNA is TGTGCCAGCAGTGACAGGGTCGGGAACACTGAAGCTTTCTTT.

V gene TRBV24-1 combines with J gene TRBJ2-5, with D unclear. Deletions cut 4 bases from V and 5 bases from J, with 10 bases between. CDR1 is KGHDR, CDR2 SFDVKD, per germline. The CDR3 covers 13 residues. The CDR3 here is CATSDGARETQYF. The CDR3 DNA reads as TGTGCCACCAGTGACGGCGCACGGGAGACCCAGTACTTC.

In this sample, this clonotype turned up many times. The chain has TRBV4-3 and TRBJ1-5; the match to TRBD1 covers 11 bases. Trimming cost V 4 bases and J 6 bases; bases outside gene matches: 5. CDR1 LGHNA and CDR2 YSLEER come from the germline V gene. The CDR3 is made up of 15 amino acids. The CDR3 here is CASSRGQGAGQPQHF. The CDR3 nucleotides read TGCGCCAGCAGCCGAGGACAGGGGGCAGGTCAGCCCCAGCATTTT.

The V call is TRBV28, the J call TRBJ1-1, with D perhaps TRBD1 (5 bases). CDR3 length: 15 residues. Germline CDR1 reads MDHEN; CDR2 reads SYDVKM. Trimming left V 2 bases short and J 1 base short, with 11 bases between. CDR3 DNA: TGTGCCAGCAGTTTAAGTGGGGCGCGGAACACTGAAGCTTTCTTT. Translated: CASSLSGARNTEAFF.

This clonotype was seen only a few times. This chain uses TRBV24-1 with TRBJ2-1; D is uncertain. V gave up 2 bases and J gave up 8 bases, with 9 bases separating them. Germline V gene lookup returns CDR1 KGHDR and CDR2 SFDVKD. The CDR3 spans 13 residues. The CDR3 DNA follows: TGTGCCACCAGTGATTCGCGTGGCGATGAGCAGTTCTTC. Protein sequence: CATSDSRGDEQFF.